The text below deals with one T cell receptor (beta chain). On each TCR cDNA molecule, a unique molecular identifier was present. TCRdb re-derived calls from the 5' RACE reads in MiXCR, one entry per CDR3 protein. The sample contains under 20,000 distinct CDR3 sequences, around 20% of which appear only once. These data belong to a study of spatial heterogeneity in lung cancer. The time point is: sample taken at primary tumor resection. The authors sequenced whole RNA from tumor, nontumor lung or frozen PBMC without sorting. Donors were roughly 72 untreated early-stage non-small cell lung cancer patients. The CDR3 sequence is 17 residues long. Trimming at V came to 0 bases and at J to 0 bases, leaving 8 bases not matched to a gene. The V gene's germline CDR1 is DFQATT and CDR2 SNEGSKA (reference sequence).

The sample in question was PBMCs, obtained at surgery. The receptor was derived from a male donor with early-stage non-small cell lung cancer. V is TRBV20-1 and J is TRBJ1-1; 9 bases align to TRBD1. DNA for the CDR3: TGCAGTGCTAGAGACCCCTCCAGGACAGGGGTGAACACTGAAGCTTTCTTT. Translation: CSARDPSRTGVNTEAFF.